This T cell receptor (beta chain) is drawn from a study of blood T cells in healthy people across ages. This clonotype was picked up many times. This CDR3 is 14 amino acids long. V lost 4 bases to trimming and J lost 3 bases; unmatched junction nucleotides: 3. Germline V gene sequence: CDR1 ENHRY, CDR2 SYGVKD. It was approximately 10 milliliters of peripheral blood that were drawn from each donor. Using a J-beta primer mix together with a sample-barcoded 5' primer, a second PCR was run for roughly 6 to 12 cycles. Each of the samples gave a minimum of 3 million paired-end reads that contained CDR3. In TCRdb, the 5' RACE reads were re-called with MiXCR into one record per CDR3 protein. The sample lists 500,000 to 700,000 distinct CDR3 sequences; roughly 31% were seen once.

Material: blood. The chain couples TRBV10-3 to TRBJ1-1, with TRBD1 identical over 9 bases. This clonotype originated in a woman aged 80 or over in good health. The CDR3 loop is CAISGRQGDTEAFF. In DNA, the CDR3 is TGTGCCATCAGTGGGAGACAGGGGGACACTGAAGCTTTCTTT.